This T cell receptor (beta chain) originates from a study of shared clonotypes between healthy human individuals. Turning to the study itself: The study used three CD4 naive, three CD4 memory, two CD8 naive and one CD8 memory plate per donor. General study findings and limits: Generally, estimated richness proved larger in naive subsets than it did in memory subsets. Across a handful of donors, naive CD4 shared 5% to 6.5%, naive CD8 over 3%, memory CD4 more than 2%, memory CD8 0.35% to 0.5%.

Using around 180 ng DNA, 30,000 to 35,000 T cell genomes, the sorted-subset replicate PCRs were run. The table came from immunoSEQ multiplex PCR; TCRdb's copy has only in-frame clones and leaves some out. This table holds millions of clones, 85% to 95% found once. Comment on this clone: Its antigen is undetermined.

The sample consisted of naive CD4+ T cells sorted from blood. Described subset: CD45RA+ positively selected. The receptor was derived from a man between 18 and 29 years old in good health.

This CDR3 is CASSLRGHNPGYTF. Here the CDR3 DNA reads TGTGCCAGCAGTTTACGGGGACATAACCCTGGCTACACCTTC. The gene calls are TRBV28 and TRBJ1-2, with D perhaps matching TRBD1 (6 bases). Trimming cost V 2 bases and J 7 bases, with 14 bases left between them. The CDR3 is 14 amino acids. Germline loops: CDR1 MDHEN, CDR2 SYDVKM.